This T cell receptor beta chain was obtained from a study of blood T cell repertoires in COVID-19. Study-level information: Sites across the United States, Italy and Spain contributed samples from acute and convalescent COVID-19. Sample material is recorded as cDNA or gDNA derived from T cells, B-cell-depleted T cells, or PBMCs.

J was trimmed by 4 bases and V by 3 bases; bases with no gene match: 8. Germline V gene lookup returns CDR1 SGHRS and CDR2 YFSETQ. The CDR3 sequence is 15 residues long. The authors' processing: For nucleated cells, counts were estimated from reference gene primer amplification. This table comes from immunoSEQ multiplex PCR, and its TCRdb copy is limited to in-frame clones, with some not included. The V and J calls and clone size come from that table; D and trimming were worked out from the DNA. This table has over 130,000 clones, about 90% appearing once. The sequenced sample consisted of peripheral blood. The sequence was obtained from a woman aged 60-75 years with active or convalescent COVID-19. The chain joins TRBV5-1 to TRBJ2-7; 9 bases line up with TRBD1. CDR3 loop: CASSWGQGMGYEQYF. The CDR3 region has the DNA TGCGCCAGCAGCTGGGGACAGGGAATGGGGTACGAGCAGTACTTC.